This T cell receptor (beta chain) was sequenced in a study of a mutant IDH1 vaccine in newly diagnosed glioma. Across the study: Treated patients were approximately 62% male, roughly 40% female, mean age around 40 years. Standard pretreatment was either radiotherapy, temozolomide, or, for most, radiochemotherapy with temozolomide. Study findings and constraints: Most patients, 93.3%, showed vaccine-induced immune responses.

In its sample, this clone was seen a few times. Antigen unknown. Time point meaning: baseline, week 1 (first vaccination visit). Treatment meaning: pre-vaccination baseline after standard-of-care therapy. The study enrolled donors with new WHO grade 3 or 4 IDH1-mutant, ATRX-lost astrocytomas. Produced via immunoSEQ multiplex PCR; TCRdb's table is partial and in-frame only. The sample contains about 70,000 clones, around four fifths of which appear only once. The source material was peripheral blood mononuclear cells (PBMCs), sampled from a glioma patient treated with radiotherapy, temozolomide or both. The TCR was taken from a woman aged 18-29 years with glioma. Some clones in this sample may be carry-over from other donors' samples.

The CDR3 here is CASSGTGGGTEAFF. CDR3 in DNA: TGTGCCAGCAGTGGGACAGGGGGAGGGACTGAAGCTTTCTTT. The chain combines TRBV6-5 with TRBJ1-1; 11 bases map to TRBD1. V lost 5 bases to trimming and J lost 5 bases; unmatched junction nucleotides: 4. The CDR3 has 14 residues. Germline V CDR1 and CDR2: MNHEY, SVGAGI.